A selection of T cell receptor beta chains follows, all from one sample in a study of T cells after yellow fever vaccination. TCRdb re-analysed the 5' RACE reads in MiXCR, keeping a single row per CDR3 protein. Altogether 300,000 to 450,000 distinct CDR3 sequences are present, 6.2% being singletons, with the ten largest covering roughly 15%. Sample: PBMCs, taken 5 days after the yellow fever booster vaccination. The receptors originated from a young man who received the YFV17D yellow fever vaccine. CDR3s include the opening cysteine and the closing phenylalanine or tryptophan. A D gene is named only where the DNA matches it firmly. Some rows mark clone size as missing; the rest say once, few, many or name a class of expanded clone.

DNA: TGTGCCAGCAGTTATGTGATTGGCGGGAGAGAGACCCAGTACTTC; CDR3: CASSYVIGGRETQYF; D: TRBD2; J: TRBJ2-5; V: TRBV27; size: -
DNA: TGCAGTGCTAGAGATTCCCCGGGACAACAAGAGACCCAGTACTTC; CDR3: CSARDSPGQQETQYF; D: -; J: TRBJ2-5; V: TRBV20-1; size: few
DNA: TGCAGTGCTAGAGATGGAGCGGGAGGCGTTGAGCAGTACTTC; CDR3: CSARDGAGGVEQYF; D: TRBD2; J: TRBJ2-7; V: TRBV20-1; size: few
DNA: TGTGCCACAAGGGAGAGGGGCCCGACTAGCACAGATACGCAGTATTTT; CDR3: CATRERGPTSTDTQYF; D: -; J: TRBJ2-3; V: TRBV28; size: many
DNA: TGTGCCAGCAGTTTCCGGGACAGACCCTACGAGCAGTACTTC; CDR3: CASSFRDRPYEQYF; D: TRBD1; J: TRBJ2-7; V: TRBV6-2/TRBV6-3; size: many
DNA: TGTGCCAGCAAATCAGGGTGGGAGACCCAGTACTTC; CDR3: CASKSGWETQYF; D: -; J: TRBJ2-5; V: TRBV6-5; size: -
DNA: TGTGCCAGCAGTTTTGGCCTAGCGGGAGAGTTTGAGCAGTTCTTC; CDR3: CASSFGLAGEFEQFF; D: TRBD2; J: TRBJ2-1; V: TRBV12-3/TRBV12-4; size: -
DNA: TGTGCCAGCGAAATCTGGACTAGCGACACAGATACGCAGTATTTT; CDR3: CASEIWTSDTDTQYF; D: TRBD2; J: TRBJ2-3; V: TRBV5-6; size: few
DNA: TGTGCCAGCAGTTTAGCGCCCCTAGCGGGATCCACCGGGGAGCTGTTTTTT; CDR3: CASSLAPLAGSTGELFF; D: TRBD2; J: TRBJ2-2; V: TRBV12-3/TRBV12-4; size: -
DNA: TGTGCCACCACTAAGCGGGAGTCACCGAACGAGCAGTACTTC; CDR3: CATTKRESPNEQYF; D: TRBD2; J: TRBJ2-7; V: TRBV19; size: many
DNA: TGTGCCAGCAGTCCCCTTAGCGCTTCCTACAATGAGCAGTTCTTC; CDR3: CASSPLSASYNEQFF; D: -; J: TRBJ2-1; V: TRBV6-2/TRBV6-3; size: -
DNA: TGTGCCACCAGCAGAGTCGGATCTAACTATGGCTACACCTTC; CDR3: CATSRVGSNYGYTF; D: -; J: TRBJ1-2; V: TRBV15; size: few
DNA: TGTGCCAGCACCCAGCAGGGGGGCGGAAACACCATATATTTT; CDR3: CASTQQGGGNTIYF; D: TRBD1; J: TRBJ1-3; V: TRBV6-1; size: few
DNA: TGTGCCAGCAGCCCTGGACTAGCGCAAGAGACCCAGTACTTC; CDR3: CASSPGLAQETQYF; D: TRBD2; J: TRBJ2-5; V: TRBV4-2; size: many
DNA: TGTGCCACCAGCATCGGGACCACCGCCGCCGAGCAGTACTTC; CDR3: CATSIGTTAAEQYF; D: -; J: TRBJ2-7; V: TRBV15; size: few
DNA: TGTGCCACCAGCAGCCCGGGCAGAAGGAAAGAGACCCAGTACTTC; CDR3: CATSSPGRRKETQYF; D: -; J: TRBJ2-5; V: TRBV15; size: few
DNA: TGTGCCAGCAGCTTCGGACAGGGGGCTTCCTACAATGAGCAGTTCTTC; CDR3: CASSFGQGASYNEQFF; D: TRBD1; J: TRBJ2-1; V: TRBV11-1; size: -
DNA: TGTGCCAGCAGCTTCCAGGGAGGCGAGCAGTACTTC; CDR3: CASSFQGGEQYF; D: -; J: TRBJ2-7; V: TRBV7-3; size: few
DNA: TGCAGCGTTATCGGGAGGCTCACAGATACGCAGTATTTT; CDR3: CSVIGRLTDTQYF; D: TRBD2; J: TRBJ2-3; V: TRBV29-1; size: few
DNA: TGTGCCACCAGCCCTGGGGCCAACGTCCTGACTTTC; CDR3: CATSPGANVLTF; D: -; J: TRBJ2-6; V: TRBV24-1; size: -
DNA: TGCGCCAGCAGCCGTAGGGTACGGGCTAGCGGGAGAGACAATGAGCAGTTCTTC; CDR3: CASSRRVRASGRDNEQFF; D: TRBD2; J: TRBJ2-1; V: TRBV5-1; size: -
DNA: TGCAGTGCTAGCCGGGCAGCGGGAGGAGGGGATACGCAGTATTTT; CDR3: CSASRAAGGGDTQYF; D: TRBD2; J: TRBJ2-3; V: TRBV20-1; size: many
DNA: TGCAGTGCTAGCGACGGATTCCGAGATACGCAGTATTTT; CDR3: CSASDGFRDTQYF; D: -; J: TRBJ2-3; V: TRBV20-1; size: -
DNA: TGTGCCAGTAGTCCACGGACAGGGGGGGCCTACGAGCAGTACTTC; CDR3: CASSPRTGGAYEQYF; D: TRBD1; J: TRBJ2-7; V: TRBV19; size: few
DNA: TGCAGTGCTAGAGATCCCCTTGACAGGGGAGACGGAAACACCATATATTTT; CDR3: CSARDPLDRGDGNTIYF; D: TRBD1; J: TRBJ1-3; V: TRBV20-1; size: -
DNA: TGTGCCAGCAGTTACTCAGACGGCGGCGAGCAGTACTTC; CDR3: CASSYSDGGEQYF; D: -; J: TRBJ2-7; V: TRBV6-5; size: many
DNA: TGTGCCAGCAGCCTCAACCCGGACAATAACTATGGCTACACCTTC; CDR3: CASSLNPDNNYGYTF; D: -; J: TRBJ1-2; V: TRBV7-2; size: few
DNA: TGTGCCACCCACACAAGGGACAGGGAGTCTCAAGCCGGGGAGCTGTTTTTT; CDR3: CATHTRDRESQAGELFF; D: TRBD1; J: TRBJ2-2; V: TRBV10-3; size: many
DNA: TGTGCCAGCAGTTTTATCCAGGGTGGGCAGCCCCAGCATTTT; CDR3: CASSFIQGGQPQHF; D: -; J: TRBJ1-5; V: TRBV28; size: few
DNA: TGTGCCAGCAGACTGACTAGCGGGAACACCGGGGAGCTGTTTTTT; CDR3: CASRLTSGNTGELFF; D: TRBD2; J: TRBJ2-2; V: TRBV12-3/TRBV12-4; size: few
DNA: TGTGCCAGCAGCCCGTTGGGGCAGCAGACGGAGACCCAGTACTTC; CDR3: CASSPLGQQTETQYF; D: -; J: TRBJ2-5; V: TRBV5-6; size: many
DNA: TGCGCCAGCAGCCCACCGGGACAGGGGTATACCGGGGAGCTGTTTTTT; CDR3: CASSPPGQGYTGELFF; D: TRBD1; J: TRBJ2-2; V: TRBV5-1; size: few
DNA: TGTGCCAGCAGCTTGGGGTTTGGCTCTGGGGCCAACGTCCTGACTTTC; CDR3: CASSLGFGSGANVLTF; D: -; J: TRBJ2-6; V: TRBV11-3; size: few
DNA: TGTGCCAGCAGTCCCCAGGGATTGGGGACCCAGTACTTC; CDR3: CASSPQGLGTQYF; D: -; J: TRBJ2-5; V: TRBV12-3/TRBV12-4; size: many
DNA: TGCAGTGCTAGTAGGGACAGGGCGTCACCCCTCCACTTT; CDR3: CSASRDRASPLHF; D: TRBD1; J: TRBJ1-6; V: TRBV20-1; size: many
DNA: TGTGCCAGCAGCCATACGCATACTTACGAGCAGTACTTC; CDR3: CASSHTHTYEQYF; D: -; J: TRBJ2-7; V: TRBV3-1; size: many
DNA: TGCAGCGCTGCCTGGGGAGCGCCCTACAATGAGCAGTTCTTC; CDR3: CSAAWGAPYNEQFF; D: -; J: TRBJ2-1; V: TRBV29-1; size: few
DNA: TGCGCCAGCAGCTCGGCGGTAGGGGGAACCTACGAGCAGTACTTC; CDR3: CASSSAVGGTYEQYF; D: -; J: TRBJ2-7; V: TRBV5-1; size: many
DNA: TGTGCCAGCAGCGTGAGCGGTACCCGCACAGATACGCAGTATTTT; CDR3: CASSVSGTRTDTQYF; D: -; J: TRBJ2-3; V: TRBV5-5; size: -
DNA: TGTGCCAGCAGCTTAAGGGACGGACACTTCTACGAGCAGTACTTC; CDR3: CASSLRDGHFYEQYF; D: -; J: TRBJ2-7; V: TRBV11-1; size: -
DNA: TGCAGTGCTAGAGGGGGCGGGCGGCAGCCCCAGCATTTT; CDR3: CSARGGGRQPQHF; D: -; J: TRBJ1-5; V: TRBV20-1; size: many
DNA: TGTGCCAGCAGCTCAGGGACTAGCGGGATAAGCACAGATACGCAGTATTTT; CDR3: CASSSGTSGISTDTQYF; D: TRBD2; J: TRBJ2-3; V: TRBV7-2; size: -
DNA: TGTGCCAGCAGACCTGCCGGGGCTGGGACAGATACGCAGTATTTT; CDR3: CASRPAGAGTDTQYF; D: -; J: TRBJ2-3; V: TRBV11-2; size: few
DNA: TGCAGTGCTAGAGGTCTCGGGGGGAACACAGATACGCAGTATTTT; CDR3: CSARGLGGNTDTQYF; D: TRBD2; J: TRBJ2-3; V: TRBV20-1; size: -
DNA: TGCGCCAGCAGCGTAAGGACTAGCGGGAGTAAGGAGCAGTTCTTC; CDR3: CASSVRTSGSKEQFF; D: TRBD2; J: TRBJ2-1; V: TRBV5-1; size: many
DNA: TGTGCCAGCAGTGAAGGGCTTCCAATTTCCTACAATGAGCAGTTCTTC; CDR3: CASSEGLPISYNEQFF; D: -; J: TRBJ2-1; V: TRBV2; size: many
DNA: TGTGCCTGGAGTTTAGGGACAGGGGGCACCGGGGAGCTGTTTTTT; CDR3: CAWSLGTGGTGELFF; D: TRBD1; J: TRBJ2-2; V: TRBV30; size: many
DNA: TGTGCCAGCGAAGGCGCTGGGGCCAACGTCCTGACTTTC; CDR3: CASEGAGANVLTF; D: -; J: TRBJ2-6; V: TRBV5-6; size: -
DNA: TGTGCCTGGAGTGTAGGCGGTAGCGGGGATACGCAGTATTTT; CDR3: CAWSVGGSGDTQYF; D: TRBD2; J: TRBJ2-3; V: TRBV30; size: -
DNA: TGCAGTGCCCCCTCACTCTATGAGCAGTTCTTC; CDR3: CSAPSLYEQFF; D: -; J: TRBJ2-1; V: TRBV20-1; size: many
DNA: TGCAGCGTGAGAGCCGGGACAGACTATGGCTACACCTTC; CDR3: CSVRAGTDYGYTF; D: TRBD1; J: TRBJ1-2; V: TRBV29-1; size: -
DNA: TGTGCCAGTAGTGTAGGCAGACTAGCGGGATCAGATACGCAGTATTTT; CDR3: CASSVGRLAGSDTQYF; D: TRBD2; J: TRBJ2-3; V: TRBV19; size: many